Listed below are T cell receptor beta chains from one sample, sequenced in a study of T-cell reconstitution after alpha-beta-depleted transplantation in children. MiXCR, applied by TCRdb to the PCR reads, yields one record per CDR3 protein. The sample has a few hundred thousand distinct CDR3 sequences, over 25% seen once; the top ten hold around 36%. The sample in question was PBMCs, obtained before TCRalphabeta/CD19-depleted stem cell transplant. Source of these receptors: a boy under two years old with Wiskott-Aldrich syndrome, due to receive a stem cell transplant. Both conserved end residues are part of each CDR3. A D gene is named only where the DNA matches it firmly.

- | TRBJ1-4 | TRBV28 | CASSLYGGWEKLFF
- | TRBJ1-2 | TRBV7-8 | CASSLYADTFPLGYTF
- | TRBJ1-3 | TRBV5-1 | CASSSTGPGNTIYF
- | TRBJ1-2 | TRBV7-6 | CASSADGGYGYTF
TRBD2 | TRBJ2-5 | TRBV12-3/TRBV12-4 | CASRGTRARETQYF
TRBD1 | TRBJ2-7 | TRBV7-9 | CASSLALPGGEQYF
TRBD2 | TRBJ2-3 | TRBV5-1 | CASSTQSGSTDTQYF
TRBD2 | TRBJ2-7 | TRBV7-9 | CASDSGTSYEQYF
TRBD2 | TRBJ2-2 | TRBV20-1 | CSARGLAGQPSNTGELFF
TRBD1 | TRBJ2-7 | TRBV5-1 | CASSLEGGGYEQYF
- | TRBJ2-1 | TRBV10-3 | CAISEGKVEQFF
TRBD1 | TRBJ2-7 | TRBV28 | CASSPWVGTGVVEQYF
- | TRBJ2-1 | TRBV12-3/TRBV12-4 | CASSLVSKGYNEQFF
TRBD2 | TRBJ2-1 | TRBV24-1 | CATSDSTSGRNNEQFF
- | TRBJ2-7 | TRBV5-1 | CASRGPYEQYF